This T cell receptor (beta chain) is drawn from a study of cytomegalovirus exposure and HLA in healthy donors. Background on the study: A data release that came early held approximately 85 million unique TCRs from HLA-typed donors. Study-wide findings and caveats: Later analysis identified a missense DCLRE1C variant that was linked to TCR beta V- and J-gene trimming. Immune exposure data for these donors was limited to CMV serostatus.

The junction had 10 bases not matched to a gene; V was cut back by 6 bases and J by 9 bases. The CDR3 is made up of 14 amino acids. Germline V lookup: CDR1 MNHNS, CDR2 SASEGT. Vbeta (60) and Jbeta (13) primers were used in the PCR. The protocol was immunoSEQ multiplex PCR, while the TCRdb copy is restricted to in-frame clones and leaves out a portion. Among approximately 140,000 clones listed, about 74% were seen once. Healthy donors of bone marrow made up the group. As concerns this clone: What it binds is not known.

The V gene is TRBV6-1, the J gene TRBJ1-5; 8 positions match TRBD1. The sequence came from a woman in her sixties in good health and CMV-seronegative. The sequenced sample was PBMCs. CDR3 residues: CASRSTGAESPQHF. The DNA of the CDR3 is TGTGCCAGCAGGTCGACAGGGGCGGAATCGCCCCAGCATTTT.